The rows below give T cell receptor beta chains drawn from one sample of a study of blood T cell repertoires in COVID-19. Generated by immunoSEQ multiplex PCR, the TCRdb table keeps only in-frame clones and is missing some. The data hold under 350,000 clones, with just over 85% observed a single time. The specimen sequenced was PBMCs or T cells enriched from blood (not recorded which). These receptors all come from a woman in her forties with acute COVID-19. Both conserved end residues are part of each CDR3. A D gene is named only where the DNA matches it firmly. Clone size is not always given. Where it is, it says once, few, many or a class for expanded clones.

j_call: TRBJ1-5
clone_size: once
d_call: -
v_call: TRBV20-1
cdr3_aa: CSASGEGVLGNQPQHF
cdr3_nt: TGCAGTGCTAGTGGCGAGGGGGTTTTGGGCAATCAGCCCCAGCATTTT

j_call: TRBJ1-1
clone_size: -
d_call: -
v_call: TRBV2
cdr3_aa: CASSDSGNTEAFF
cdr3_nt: TGTGCCAGCAGTGATTCGGGAAACACTGAAGCTTTCTTT

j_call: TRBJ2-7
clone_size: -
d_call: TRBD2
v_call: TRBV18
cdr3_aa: CASSTTSGSSPYEQYF
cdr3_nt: TGTGCCAGCTCAACAACTAGCGGGAGTTCTCCATACGAGCAGTACTTC

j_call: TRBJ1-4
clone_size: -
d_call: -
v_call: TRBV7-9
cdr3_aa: CASSLQGLKEKLFF
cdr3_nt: TGTGCCAGCAGCCTACAGGGCTTAAAGGAAAAACTGTTTTTT

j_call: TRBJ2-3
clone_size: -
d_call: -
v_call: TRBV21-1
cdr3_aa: CASSLSAKADTGAMSTDTQYF
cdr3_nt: TGTGCCAGCAGCCTCTCTGCCAAAGCCGACACAGGGGCGATGAGCACAGATACGCAGTATTTT

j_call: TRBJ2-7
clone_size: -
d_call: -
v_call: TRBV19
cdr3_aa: CASSMERGYEQYF
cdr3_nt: TGTGCCAGTAGTATGGAAAGGGGCTACGAGCAGTACTTC

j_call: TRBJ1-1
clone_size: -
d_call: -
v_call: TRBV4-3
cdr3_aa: CASSQHHPHSGSMNTEAFF
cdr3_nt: TGCGCCAGCAGCCAACATCATCCACACAGCGGATCAATGAACACTGAAGCTTTCTTT

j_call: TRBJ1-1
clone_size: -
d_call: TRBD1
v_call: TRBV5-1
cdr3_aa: CASSFRQGNTEAFF
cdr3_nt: TGCGCCAGCAGCTTTCGACAGGGGAACACTGAAGCTTTCTTT

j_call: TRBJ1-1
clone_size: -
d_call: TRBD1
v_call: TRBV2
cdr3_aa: CASSEQGVNTEAFF
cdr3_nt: TGTGCCAGCTCAGAACAGGGGGTGAACACTGAAGCTTTCTTT

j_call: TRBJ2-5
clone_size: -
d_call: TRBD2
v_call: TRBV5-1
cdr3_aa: CASSSGTLAGQETQYF
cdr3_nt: TGCGCCAGCAGCTCTGGAACCCTAGCGGGCCAAGAGACCCAGTACTTC

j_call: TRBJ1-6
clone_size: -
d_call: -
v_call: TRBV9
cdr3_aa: CASSVTVNSGQGNSPLHF
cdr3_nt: TGTGCCAGCAGCGTAACTGTGAACTCTGGGCAGGGGAATTCACCCCTCCACTTT

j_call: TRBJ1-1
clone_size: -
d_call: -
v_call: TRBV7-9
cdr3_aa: CASSQQENTEAFF
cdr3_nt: TGTGCCAGCAGTCAACAGGAGAACACTGAAGCTTTCTTT

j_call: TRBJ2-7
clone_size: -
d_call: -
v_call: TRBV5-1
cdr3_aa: CASSLEGSSYEQYF
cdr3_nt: TGCGCCAGCAGCTTGGAGGGGTCCTCCTACGAGCAGTACTTC

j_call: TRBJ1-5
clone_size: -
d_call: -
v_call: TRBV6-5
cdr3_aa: CASSYSTGTNQPQHF
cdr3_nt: TGTGCCAGCAGTTACTCGACAGGAACGAATCAGCCCCAGCATTTT

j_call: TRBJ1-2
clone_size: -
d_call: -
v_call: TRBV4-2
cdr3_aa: CASSHETRRGYTF
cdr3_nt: TGTGCCAGCAGCCATGAGACTCGTCGGGGCTACACCTTC

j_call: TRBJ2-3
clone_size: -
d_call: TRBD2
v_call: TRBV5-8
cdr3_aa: CASSLLSSGGTDTQYF
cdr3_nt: TGTGCCAGCAGCTTGTTGTCTAGCGGAGGCACAGATACGCAGTATTTT

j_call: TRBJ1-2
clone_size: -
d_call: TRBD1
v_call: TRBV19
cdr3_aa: CASSTGQGSDGYTF
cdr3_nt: TGTGCCAGTAGTACCGGACAGGGTTCCGATGGCTACACCTTC

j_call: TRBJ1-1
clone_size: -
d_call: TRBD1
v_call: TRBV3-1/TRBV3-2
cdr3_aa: CASSLGTGEAFF
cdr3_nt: TGTGCCAGCAGCCTCGGGACAGGTGAAGCTTTCTTT

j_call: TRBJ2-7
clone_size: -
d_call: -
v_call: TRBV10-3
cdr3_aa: CAISGGGGRRDEQYF
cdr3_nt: TGTGCCATCAGTGGTGGGGGGGGGCGCCGGGACGAGCAGTACTTC

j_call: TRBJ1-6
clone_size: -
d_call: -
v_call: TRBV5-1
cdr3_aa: CASSLVDGMGSNSPLHF
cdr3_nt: TGCGCCAGCAGCTTGGTAGACGGGATGGGAAGTAATTCACCCCTCCACTTT

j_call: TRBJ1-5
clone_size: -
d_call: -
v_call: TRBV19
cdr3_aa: CASSTSTGNQPQHF
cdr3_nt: TGTGCCAGTAGTACATCCACAGGAAATCAGCCCCAGCATTTT

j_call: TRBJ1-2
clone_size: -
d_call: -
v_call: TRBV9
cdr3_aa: CASSVGQGPIGYGYTF
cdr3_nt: TGTGCCAGCAGCGTCGGCCAGGGGCCCATTGGCTATGGCTACACCTTC

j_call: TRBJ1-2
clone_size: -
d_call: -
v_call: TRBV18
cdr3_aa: CASSPGGRGDYGYTF
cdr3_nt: TGTGCCAGCTCACCAGGAGGGCGAGGCGACTATGGCTACACCTTC

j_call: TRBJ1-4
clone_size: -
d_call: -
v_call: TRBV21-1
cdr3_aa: CASSKHHGGTNEKLFF
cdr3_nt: TGTGCCAGCAGCAAACATCACGGCGGGACTAATGAAAAACTGTTTTTT

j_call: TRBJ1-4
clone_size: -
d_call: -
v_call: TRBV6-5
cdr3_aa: CASRDSATNEKLFF
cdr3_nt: TGTGCCAGCAGAGACAGTGCAACTAATGAAAAACTGTTTTTT

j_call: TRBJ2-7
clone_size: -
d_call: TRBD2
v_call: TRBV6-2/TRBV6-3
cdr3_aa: CASSYSVRGGTSYEQYF
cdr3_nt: TGTGCCAGCAGTTACTCGGTCCGCGGGGGGACCTCCTACGAGCAGTACTTC

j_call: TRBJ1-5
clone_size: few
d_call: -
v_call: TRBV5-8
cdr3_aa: CASSLRQFNQPQHF
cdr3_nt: TGTGCCAGCAGCTTAAGACAGTTCAATCAGCCCCAGCATTTT

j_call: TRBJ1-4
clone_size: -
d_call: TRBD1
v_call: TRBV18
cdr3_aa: CASSPGTGPGGLFF
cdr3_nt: TGTGCCAGCTCACCAGGGACAGGGCCTGGGGGACTGTTTTTT

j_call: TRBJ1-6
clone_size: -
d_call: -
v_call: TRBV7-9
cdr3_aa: CASGAGRSYNSPLHF
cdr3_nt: TGTGCCAGCGGGGCTGGCAGGTCATATAATTCACCCCTCCACTTT

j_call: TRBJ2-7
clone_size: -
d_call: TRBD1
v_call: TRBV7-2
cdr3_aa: CASSEDRGFYEQYF
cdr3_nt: TGTGCCAGCAGCGAAGACAGGGGTTTCTACGAGCAGTACTTC

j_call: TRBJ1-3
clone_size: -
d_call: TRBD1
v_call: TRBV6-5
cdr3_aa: CASSKDRGTGNTIYF
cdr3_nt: TGTGCCAGCAGCAAGGACAGGGGAACTGGAAACACCATATATTTT

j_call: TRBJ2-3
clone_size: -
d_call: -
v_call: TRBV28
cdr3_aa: CASSLVRSTDTQYF
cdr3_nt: TGTGCCAGCAGTTTGGTTCGGAGCACAGATACGCAGTATTTT

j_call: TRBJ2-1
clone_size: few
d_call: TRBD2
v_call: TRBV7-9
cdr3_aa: CASSPVYGGEGRYNEQFF
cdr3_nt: TGTGCCAGCAGCCCAGTTTATGGAGGGGAGGGCCGGTACAATGAGCAGTTCTTC

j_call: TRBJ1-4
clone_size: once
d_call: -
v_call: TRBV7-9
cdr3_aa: CASSLGIGGSSATNEKLFF
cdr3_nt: TGTGCCAGCAGCTTAGGTATAGGGGGATCCTCGGCAACTAATGAAAAACTGTTTTTT

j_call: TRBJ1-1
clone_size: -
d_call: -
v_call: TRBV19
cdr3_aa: CASTKGDRLTEAFF
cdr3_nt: TGTGCCAGTACCAAGGGTGACAGGCTCACTGAAGCTTTCTTT

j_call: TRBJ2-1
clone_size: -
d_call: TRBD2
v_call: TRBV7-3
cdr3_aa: CASSSSSGSYNEQFF
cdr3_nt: TGTGCCAGCAGCTCCTCTAGCGGGTCCTACAATGAGCAGTTCTTC

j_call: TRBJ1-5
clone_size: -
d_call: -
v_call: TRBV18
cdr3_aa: CASSPFGQSPQHF
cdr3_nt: TGTGCCAGCTCACCCTTCGGACAGAGCCCCCAGCATTTT

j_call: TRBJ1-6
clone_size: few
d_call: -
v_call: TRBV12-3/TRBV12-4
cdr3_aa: CASRRQFNSPLHF
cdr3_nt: TGTGCCAGCAGGCGACAGTTTAATTCACCCCTCCACTTT

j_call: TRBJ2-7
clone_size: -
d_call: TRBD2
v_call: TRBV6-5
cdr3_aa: CASRRASGASYEQYF
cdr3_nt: TGTGCCAGCAGAAGAGCTAGCGGGGCCTCCTACGAGCAGTACTTC

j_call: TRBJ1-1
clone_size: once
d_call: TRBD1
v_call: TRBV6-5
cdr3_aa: CASSETGGNTEAFF
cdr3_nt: TGTGCCAGCTCGGAAACAGGGGGCAACACTGAAGCTTTCTTT

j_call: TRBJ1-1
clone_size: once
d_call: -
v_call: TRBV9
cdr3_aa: CASSVSGNTEAFF
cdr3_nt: TGTGCCAGCAGCGTTTCAGGGAACACTGAAGCTTTCTTT

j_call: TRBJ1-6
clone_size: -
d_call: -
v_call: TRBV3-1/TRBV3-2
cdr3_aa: CASSQGGRANSPLHF
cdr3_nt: TGTGCCAGCAGCCAAGGGGGGCGGGCTAATTCACCCCTCCACTTT

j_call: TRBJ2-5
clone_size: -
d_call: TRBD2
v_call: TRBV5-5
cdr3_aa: CASSPRNAGGRETQYF
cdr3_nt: TGTGCCAGCAGCCCACGGAACGCGGGGGGCAGGGAGACCCAGTACTTC

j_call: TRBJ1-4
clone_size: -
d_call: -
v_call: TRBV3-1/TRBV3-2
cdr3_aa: CASSQAGSEKLFF
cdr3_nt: TGTGCCAGCAGCCAAGCGGGGAGTGAAAAACTGTTTTTT

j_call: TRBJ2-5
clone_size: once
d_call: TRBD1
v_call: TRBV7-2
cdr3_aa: CASRLTGVETQYF
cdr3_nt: TGTGCCAGCAGACTCACAGGGGTGGAGACCCAGTACTTC

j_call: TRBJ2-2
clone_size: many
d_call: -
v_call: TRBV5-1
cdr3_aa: CASSHDPEGGNTGELFF
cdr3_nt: TGCGCCAGCAGCCATGACCCCGAGGGCGGCAACACCGGGGAGCTGTTTTTT

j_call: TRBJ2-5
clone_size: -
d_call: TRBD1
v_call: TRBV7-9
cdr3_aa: CASSWDRRETQYF
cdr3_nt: TGTGCCAGCAGCTGGGACAGGCGGGAGACCCAGTACTTC

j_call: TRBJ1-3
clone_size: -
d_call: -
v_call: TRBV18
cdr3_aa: CASSPQWRRPVSGNTIYF
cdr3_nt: TGTGCCAGCTCACCACAGTGGCGGAGACCTGTCTCTGGAAACACCATATATTTT

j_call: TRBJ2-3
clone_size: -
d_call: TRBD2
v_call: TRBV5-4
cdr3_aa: CASSFTSGDTDTQYF
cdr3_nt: TGTGCCAGCAGCTTCACTAGCGGGGACACAGATACGCAGTATTTT

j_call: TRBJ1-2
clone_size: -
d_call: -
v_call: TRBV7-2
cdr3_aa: CASREGVDYGYTF
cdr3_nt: TGTGCCAGCAGGGAGGGTGTGGACTATGGCTACACCTTC

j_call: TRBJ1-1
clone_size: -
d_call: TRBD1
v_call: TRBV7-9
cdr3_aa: CASSHWDRPEAFF
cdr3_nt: TGTGCCAGCAGCCACTGGGACAGACCTGAAGCTTTCTTT

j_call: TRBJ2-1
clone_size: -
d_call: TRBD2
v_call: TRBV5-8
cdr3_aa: CASSLWAAGYNEQFF
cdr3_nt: TGTGCCAGCAGCCTGTGGGCAGCGGGGTACAATGAGCAGTTCTTC

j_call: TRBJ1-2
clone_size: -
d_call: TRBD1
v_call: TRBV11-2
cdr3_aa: CASSLVSGGYGYTF
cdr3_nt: TGTGCCAGCAGCTTAGTTTCAGGGGGCTATGGCTACACCTTC

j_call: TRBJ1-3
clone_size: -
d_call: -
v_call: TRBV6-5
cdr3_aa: CATGEGRPGNTIYF
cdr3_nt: TGTGCCACCGGGGAGGGAAGACCTGGAAACACCATATATTTT

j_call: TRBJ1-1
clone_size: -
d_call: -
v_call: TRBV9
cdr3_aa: CASSPRAIRGNTEAFF
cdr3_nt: TGTGCCAGCAGCCCTCGGGCCATCCGGGGGAACACTGAAGCTTTCTTT

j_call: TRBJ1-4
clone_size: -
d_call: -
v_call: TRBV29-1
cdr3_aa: CSVAEAPNEKLFF
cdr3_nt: TGCAGCGTAGCCGAGGCTCCTAATGAAAAACTGTTTTTT

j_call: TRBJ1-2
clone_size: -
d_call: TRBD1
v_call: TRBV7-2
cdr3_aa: CASSLYRGDYGYTF
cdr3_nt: TGTGCCAGCAGCTTATACAGGGGGGACTATGGCTACACCTTC

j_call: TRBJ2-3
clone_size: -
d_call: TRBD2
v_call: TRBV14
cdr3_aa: CASSQDRAGGDTQYF
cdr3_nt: TGTGCCAGCAGCCAAGACAGAGCGGGAGGGGATACGCAGTATTTT